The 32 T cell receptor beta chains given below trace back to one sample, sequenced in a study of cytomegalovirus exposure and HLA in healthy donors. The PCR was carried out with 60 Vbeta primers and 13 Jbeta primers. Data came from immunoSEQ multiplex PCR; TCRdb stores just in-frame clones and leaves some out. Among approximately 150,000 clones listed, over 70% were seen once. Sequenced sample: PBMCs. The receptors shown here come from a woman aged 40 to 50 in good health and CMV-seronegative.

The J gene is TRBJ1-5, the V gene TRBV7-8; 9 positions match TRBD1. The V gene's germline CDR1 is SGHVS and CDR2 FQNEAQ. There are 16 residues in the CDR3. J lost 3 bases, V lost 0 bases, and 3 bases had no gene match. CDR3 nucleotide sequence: TGTGCCAGCAGCTTAGCGTGGACAGGGGACAATCAGCCCCAGCATTTT. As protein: CASSLAWTGDNQPQHF.

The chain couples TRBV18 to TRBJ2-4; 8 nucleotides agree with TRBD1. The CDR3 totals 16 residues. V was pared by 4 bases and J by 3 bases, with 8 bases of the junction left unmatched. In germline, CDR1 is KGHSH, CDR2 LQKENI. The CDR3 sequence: CASSQTQGAGKNIQYF. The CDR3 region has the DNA TGTGCCAGCTCACAGACTCAGGGGGCGGGCAAAAACATTCAGTACTTC.

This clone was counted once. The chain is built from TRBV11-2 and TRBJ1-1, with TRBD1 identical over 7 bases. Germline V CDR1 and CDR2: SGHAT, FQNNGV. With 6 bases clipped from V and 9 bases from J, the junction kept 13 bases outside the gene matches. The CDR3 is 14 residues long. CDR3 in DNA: TGTGCCAGCAGATGGCATGCAGGGGGGATTCAAGCTTTCTTT. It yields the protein CASRWHAGGIQAFF. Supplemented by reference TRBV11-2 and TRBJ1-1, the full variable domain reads EAGVAQSPRYKIIEKRQSVAFWCNPISGHATLYWYQQILGQGPKLLIQFQNNGVVDDSQLPKDRFSAERLKGVDSTLKIQPAKLEDSAVYLCASRWHAGGIQAFFGQGTRLTVV.

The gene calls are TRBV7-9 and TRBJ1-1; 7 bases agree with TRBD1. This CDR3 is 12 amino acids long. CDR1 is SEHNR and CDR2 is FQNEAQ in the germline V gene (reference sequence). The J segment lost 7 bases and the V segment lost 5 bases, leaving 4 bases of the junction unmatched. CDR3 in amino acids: CASSRDRIEAFF. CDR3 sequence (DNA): TGTGCCAGCAGCCGGGACAGAATTGAAGCTTTCTTT.

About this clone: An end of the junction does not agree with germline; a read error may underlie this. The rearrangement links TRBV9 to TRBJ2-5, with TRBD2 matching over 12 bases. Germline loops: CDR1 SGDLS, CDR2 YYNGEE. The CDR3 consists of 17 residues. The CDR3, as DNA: TGTGCCAGCAGCGTAGGACCTAGCGGGAGGGCCGGGGAGATCCAGTACTTC. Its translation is CASSVGPSGRAGEIQYF.

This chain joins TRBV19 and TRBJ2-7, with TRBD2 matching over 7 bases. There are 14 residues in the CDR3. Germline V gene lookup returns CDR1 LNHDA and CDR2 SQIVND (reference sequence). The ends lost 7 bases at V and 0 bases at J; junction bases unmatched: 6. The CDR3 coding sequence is TGTGCCAGTACGTCCGGGAGGAACTCCTACGAGCAGTACTTC. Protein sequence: CASTSGRNSYEQYF.

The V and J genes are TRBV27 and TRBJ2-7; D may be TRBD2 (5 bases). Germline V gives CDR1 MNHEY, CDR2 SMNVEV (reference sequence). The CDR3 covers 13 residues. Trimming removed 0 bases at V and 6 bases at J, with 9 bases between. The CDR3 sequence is CASSLSPGIEQYF. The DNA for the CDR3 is TGTGCCAGCAGTTTATCACCCGGGATCGAGCAGTACTTC.

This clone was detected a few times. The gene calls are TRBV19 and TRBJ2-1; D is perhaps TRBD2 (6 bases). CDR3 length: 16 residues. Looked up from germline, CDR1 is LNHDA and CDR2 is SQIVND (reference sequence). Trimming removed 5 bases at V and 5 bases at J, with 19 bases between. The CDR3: CASSDIFAGSNNEQFF. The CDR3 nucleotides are TGTGCCAGTAGTGATATTTTCGCCGGGAGTAACAATGAGCAGTTCTTC.

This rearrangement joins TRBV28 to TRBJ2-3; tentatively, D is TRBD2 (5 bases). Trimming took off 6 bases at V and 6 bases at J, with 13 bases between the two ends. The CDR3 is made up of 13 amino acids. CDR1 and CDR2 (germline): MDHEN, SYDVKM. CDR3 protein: CASSPDFRDTQYF. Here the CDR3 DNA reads TGTGCCAGCAGCCCGGACTTTAGGGATACGCAGTATTTT. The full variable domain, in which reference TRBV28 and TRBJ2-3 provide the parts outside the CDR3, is DVKVTQSSRYLVKRTGEKVFLECVQDMDHENMFWYRQDPGLGLRLIYFSYDVKMKEKGDIPEGYSVSREKKERFSLILESASTNQTSMYLCASSPDFRDTQYFGPGTRLTVL.

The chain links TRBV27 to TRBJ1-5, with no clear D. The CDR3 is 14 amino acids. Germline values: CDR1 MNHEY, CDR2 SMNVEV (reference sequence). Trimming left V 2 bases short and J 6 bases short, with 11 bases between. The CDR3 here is CASSLGRLGQPQHF. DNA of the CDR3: TGTGCCAGCAGTTTAGGGCGCTTGGGTCAGCCCCAGCATTTT.

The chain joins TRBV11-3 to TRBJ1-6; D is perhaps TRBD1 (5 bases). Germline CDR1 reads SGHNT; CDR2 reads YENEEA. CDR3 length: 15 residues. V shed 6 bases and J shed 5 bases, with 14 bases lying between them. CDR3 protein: CASRGRGSDNSPLHF. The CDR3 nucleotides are TGTGCCAGCAGAGGAAGGGGATCGGATAATTCACCCCTCCACTTT.

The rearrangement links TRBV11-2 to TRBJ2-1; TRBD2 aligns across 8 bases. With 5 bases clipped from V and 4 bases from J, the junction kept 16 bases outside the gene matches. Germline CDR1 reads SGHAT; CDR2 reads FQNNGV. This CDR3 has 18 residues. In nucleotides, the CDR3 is TGTGCCAGCAGCCATATTGTGGGTAGCGGGGCGTATTACAATGAGCAGTTCTTC. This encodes CASSHIVGSGAYYNEQFF.

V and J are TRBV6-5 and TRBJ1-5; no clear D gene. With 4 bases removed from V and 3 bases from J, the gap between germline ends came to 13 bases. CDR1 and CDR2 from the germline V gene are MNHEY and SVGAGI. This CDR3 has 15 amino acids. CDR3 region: CASSSPDGLNQPQHF. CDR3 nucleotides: TGTGCCAGCAGTTCACCCGACGGACTCAATCAGCCCCAGCATTTT.

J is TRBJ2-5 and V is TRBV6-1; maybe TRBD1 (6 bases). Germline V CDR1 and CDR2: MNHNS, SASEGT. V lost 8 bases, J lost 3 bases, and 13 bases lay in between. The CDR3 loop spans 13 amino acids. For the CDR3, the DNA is TGTGCCAGCGGCCGGGCAGGGGAAGAGACCCAGTACTTC. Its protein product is CASGRAGEETQYF.

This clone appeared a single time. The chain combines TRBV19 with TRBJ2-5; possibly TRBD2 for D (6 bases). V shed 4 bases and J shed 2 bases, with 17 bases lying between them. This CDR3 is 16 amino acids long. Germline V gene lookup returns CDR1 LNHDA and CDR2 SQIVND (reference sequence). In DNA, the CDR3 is TGTGCCAGTAGTACCGGCTGGCGGGATCAGCAAGAGACCCAGTACTTC. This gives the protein CASSTGWRDQQETQYF.

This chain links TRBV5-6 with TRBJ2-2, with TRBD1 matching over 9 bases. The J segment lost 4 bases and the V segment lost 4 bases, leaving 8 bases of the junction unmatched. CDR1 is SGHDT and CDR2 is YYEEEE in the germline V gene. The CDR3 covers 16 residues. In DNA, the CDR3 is TGTGCCAGCAGCCTATTGGGACAGGGTGTCACCGGGGAGCTGTTTTTT. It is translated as CASSLLGQGVTGELFF.

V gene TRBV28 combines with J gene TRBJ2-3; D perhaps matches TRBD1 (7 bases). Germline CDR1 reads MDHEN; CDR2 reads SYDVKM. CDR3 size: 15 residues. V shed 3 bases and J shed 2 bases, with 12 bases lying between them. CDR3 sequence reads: CASSFRGVSTDTQYF. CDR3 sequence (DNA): TGTGCCAGCAGTTTCAGGGGGGTCTCCACAGATACGCAGTATTTT.

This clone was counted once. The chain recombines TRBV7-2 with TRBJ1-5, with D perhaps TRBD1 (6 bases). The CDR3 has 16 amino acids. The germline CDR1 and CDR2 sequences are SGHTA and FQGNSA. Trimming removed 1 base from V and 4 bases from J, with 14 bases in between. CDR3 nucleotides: TGTGCCAGCAGCTTAGTAGGGGGGGGCGGGAATCAGCCCCAGCATTTT. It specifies CASSLVGGGGNQPQHF.

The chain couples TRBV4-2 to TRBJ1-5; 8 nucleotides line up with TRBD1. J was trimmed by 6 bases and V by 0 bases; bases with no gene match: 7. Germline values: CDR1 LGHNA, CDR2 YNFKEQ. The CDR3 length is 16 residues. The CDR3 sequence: CASSQDDRQGFQPQHF. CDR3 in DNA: TGTGCCAGCAGCCAAGATGATCGACAGGGGTTTCAGCCCCAGCATTTT.

CDR3 protein: CASSPGLTGPGANVLTF. The CDR3 DNA reads as TGTGCCAGCAGCCCCGGGCTTACAGGACCTGGGGCCAACGTCCTGACTTTC. The gene calls are TRBV14 and TRBJ2-6; tentative D call: TRBD1 (5 bases). CDR1 SGHDN and CDR2 FVKESK come from the germline V gene. V was pared by 4 bases and J by 2 bases, with 15 bases between. The CDR3 loop spans 17 amino acids.

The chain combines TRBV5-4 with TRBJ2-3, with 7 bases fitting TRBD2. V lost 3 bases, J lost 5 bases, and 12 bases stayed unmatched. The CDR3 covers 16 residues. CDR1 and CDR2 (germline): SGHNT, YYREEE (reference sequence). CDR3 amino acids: CASSSGLDGGIDTQYF. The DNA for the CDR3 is TGTGCCAGCAGCTCCGGACTAGATGGGGGAATAGATACGCAGTATTTT. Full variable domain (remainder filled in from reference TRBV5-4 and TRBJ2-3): ETGVTQSPTHLIKTRGQQVTLRCSSQSGHNTVSWYQQALGQGPQFIFQYYREEENGRGNFPPRFSGLQFPNYSSELNVNALELDDSALYLCASSSGLDGGIDTQYFGPGTRLTVL.

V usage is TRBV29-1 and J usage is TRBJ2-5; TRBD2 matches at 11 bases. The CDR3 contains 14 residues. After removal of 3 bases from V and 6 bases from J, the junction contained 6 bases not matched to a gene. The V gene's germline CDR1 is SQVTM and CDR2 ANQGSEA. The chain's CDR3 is CSVERLAGLKTQYF. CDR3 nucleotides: TGCAGCGTTGAGAGACTAGCGGGACTGAAGACCCAGTACTTC. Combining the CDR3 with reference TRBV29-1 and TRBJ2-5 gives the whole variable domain SAVISQKPSRDICQRGTSLTIQCQVDSQVTMMFWYRQQPGQSLTLIATANQGSEATYESGFVIDKFPISRPNLTFSTLTVSNMSPEDSSIYLCSVERLAGLKTQYFGPGTRLLVL.

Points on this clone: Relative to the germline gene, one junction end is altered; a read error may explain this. CDR3 sequence: CASSPTLQVAKNSQYF. In DNA, the CDR3 is TGTGCCAGCAGTCCGACCCTACAGGTAGCCAAAAACAGTCAGTACTTC. The V call is TRBV28, the J call TRBJ2-4; tentative D call: TRBD1 (5 bases). Germline V CDR1 and CDR2: MDHEN, SYDVKM. CDR3 size: 16 residues.

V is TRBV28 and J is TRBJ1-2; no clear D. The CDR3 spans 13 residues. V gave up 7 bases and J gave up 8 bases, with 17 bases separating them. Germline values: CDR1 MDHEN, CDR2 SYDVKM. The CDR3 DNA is TGTGCCAGCAAACAGCCGGGAGTTTTGGGCTACACCTTC. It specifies CASKQPGVLGYTF.

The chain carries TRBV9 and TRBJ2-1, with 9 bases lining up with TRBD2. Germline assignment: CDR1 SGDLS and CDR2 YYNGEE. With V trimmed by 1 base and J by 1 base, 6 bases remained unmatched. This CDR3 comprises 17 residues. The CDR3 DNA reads TGTGCCAGCAGCGTAAAGACTAGCGGAGGGTCCTACAATGAGCAGTTCTTC. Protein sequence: CASSVKTSGGSYNEQFF.

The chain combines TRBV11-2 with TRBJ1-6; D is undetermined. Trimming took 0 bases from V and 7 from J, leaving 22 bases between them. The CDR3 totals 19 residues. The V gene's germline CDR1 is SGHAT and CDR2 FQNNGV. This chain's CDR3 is CASSLELGVWVRMNSPLHF. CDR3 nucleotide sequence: TGTGCCAGCAGCTTAGAACTAGGTGTTTGGGTCAGGATGAATTCACCCCTCCACTTT.

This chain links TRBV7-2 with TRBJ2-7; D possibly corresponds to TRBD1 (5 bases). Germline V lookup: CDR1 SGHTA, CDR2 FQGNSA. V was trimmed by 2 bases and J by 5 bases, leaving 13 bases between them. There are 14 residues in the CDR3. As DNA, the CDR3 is TGTGCCAGCAGCTTATACAGGACAATCGACGAGCAGTACTTC. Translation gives CASSLYRTIDEQYF.

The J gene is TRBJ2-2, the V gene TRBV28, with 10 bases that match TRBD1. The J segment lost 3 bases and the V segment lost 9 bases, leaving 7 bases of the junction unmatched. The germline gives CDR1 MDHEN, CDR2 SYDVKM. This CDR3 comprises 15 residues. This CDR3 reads CASRGDRGDTGELFF. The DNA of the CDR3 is TGTGCCAGTCGAGGGGACAGGGGTGACACCGGGGAGCTGTTTTTT. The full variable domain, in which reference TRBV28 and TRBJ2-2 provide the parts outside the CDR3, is DVKVTQSSRYLVKRTGEKVFLECVQDMDHENMFWYRQDPGLGLRLIYFSYDVKMKEKGDIPEGYSVSREKKERFSLILESASTNQTSMYLCASRGDRGDTGELFFGEGSRLTVL.

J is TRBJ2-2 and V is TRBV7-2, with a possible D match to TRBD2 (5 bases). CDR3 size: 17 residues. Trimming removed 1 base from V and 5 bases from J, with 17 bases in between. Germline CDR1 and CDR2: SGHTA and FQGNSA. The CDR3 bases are TGTGCCAGCAGCTTAGGAGGGAATTGGGCAGTTACCGGGGAGCTGTTTTTT. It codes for CASSLGGNWAVTGELFF.

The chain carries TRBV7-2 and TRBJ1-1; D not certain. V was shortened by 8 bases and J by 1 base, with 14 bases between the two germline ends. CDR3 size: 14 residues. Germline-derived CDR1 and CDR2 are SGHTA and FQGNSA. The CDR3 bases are TGTGCCAGCGTGTCGCCCGGGAGGAACACTGAAGCTTTCTTT. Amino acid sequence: CASVSPGRNTEAFF. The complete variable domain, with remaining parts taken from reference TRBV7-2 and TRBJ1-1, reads GAGVSQSPSNKVTEKGKDVELRCDPISGHTALYWYRQSLGQGLEFLIYFQGNSAPDKSGLPSDRFSAERTGGSVSTLTIQRTQQEDSAVYLCASVSPGRNTEAFFGQGTRLTVV.

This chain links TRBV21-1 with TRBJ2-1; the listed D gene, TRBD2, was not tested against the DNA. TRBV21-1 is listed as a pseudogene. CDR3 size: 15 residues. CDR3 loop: CASSKESAAVNEQFF. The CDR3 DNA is TGTGCCAGCAGCAAAGAGTCGGCGGCCGTCAATGAGCAGTTCTTC.

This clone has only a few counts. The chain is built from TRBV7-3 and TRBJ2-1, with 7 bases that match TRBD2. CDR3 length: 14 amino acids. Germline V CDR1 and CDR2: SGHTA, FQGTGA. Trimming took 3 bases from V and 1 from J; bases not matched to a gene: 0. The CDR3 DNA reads TGTGCCAGCAGCTTCGGGGGGTCCTACAATGAGCAGTTCTTC. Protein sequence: CASSFGGSYNEQFF.